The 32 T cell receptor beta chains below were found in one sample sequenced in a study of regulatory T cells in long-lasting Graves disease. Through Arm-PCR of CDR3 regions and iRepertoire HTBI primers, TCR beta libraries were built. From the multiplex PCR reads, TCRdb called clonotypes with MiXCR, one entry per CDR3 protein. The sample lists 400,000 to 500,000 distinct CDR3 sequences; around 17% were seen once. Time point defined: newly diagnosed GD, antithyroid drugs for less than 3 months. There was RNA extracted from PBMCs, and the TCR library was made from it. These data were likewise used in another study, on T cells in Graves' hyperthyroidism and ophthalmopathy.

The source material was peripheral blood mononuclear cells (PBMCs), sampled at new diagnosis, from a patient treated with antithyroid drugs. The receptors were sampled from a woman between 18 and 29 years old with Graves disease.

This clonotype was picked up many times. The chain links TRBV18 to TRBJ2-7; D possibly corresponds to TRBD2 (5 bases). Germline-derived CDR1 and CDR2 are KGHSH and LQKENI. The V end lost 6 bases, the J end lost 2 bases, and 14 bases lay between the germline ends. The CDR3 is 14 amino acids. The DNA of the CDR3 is TGTGCCAGCTCGATCATGGACTCGACCTACGAGCAGTACTTC. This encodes CASSIMDSTYEQYF. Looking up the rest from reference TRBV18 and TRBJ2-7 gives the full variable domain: NAGVMQNPRHLVRRRGQEARLRCSPMKGHSHVYWYRQLPEEGLKFMVYLQKENIIDESGMPKERFSAEFPKEGPSILRIQQVVRGDSAAYFCASSIMDSTYEQYFGPGTRLTVT.

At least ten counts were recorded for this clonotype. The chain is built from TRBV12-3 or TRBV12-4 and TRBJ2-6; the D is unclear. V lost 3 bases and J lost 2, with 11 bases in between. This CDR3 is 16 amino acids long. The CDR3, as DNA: TGTGCCAGCAGTTTCAGACGTCATCCTGGGGCCAACGTCCTGACTTTC. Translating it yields CASSFRRHPGANVLTF.

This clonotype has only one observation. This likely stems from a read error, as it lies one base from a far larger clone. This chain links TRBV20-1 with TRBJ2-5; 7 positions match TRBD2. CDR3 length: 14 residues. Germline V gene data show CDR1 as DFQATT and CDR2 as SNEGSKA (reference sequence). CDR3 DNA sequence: TGCAGTGCTGGGGACTATACGGCCGGGGATGAGCATTTCTTC. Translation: CSAGDYTAGDEHFF.

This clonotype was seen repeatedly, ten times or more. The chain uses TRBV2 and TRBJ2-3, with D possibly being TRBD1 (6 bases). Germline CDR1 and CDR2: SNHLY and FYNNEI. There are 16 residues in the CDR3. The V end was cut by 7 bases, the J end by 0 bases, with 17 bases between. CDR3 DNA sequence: TGTGCCAGCACCCCCCTCCGGACAGTTAGCACAGATACGCAGTATTTT. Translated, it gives CASTPLRTVSTDTQYF.

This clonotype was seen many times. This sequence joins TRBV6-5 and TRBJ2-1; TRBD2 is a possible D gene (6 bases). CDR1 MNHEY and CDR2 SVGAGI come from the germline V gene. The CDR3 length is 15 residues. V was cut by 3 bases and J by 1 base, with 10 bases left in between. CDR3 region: CASSYPSVSYNEQFF. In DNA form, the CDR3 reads TGTGCCAGCAGTTATCCTAGCGTATCCTACAATGAGCAGTTCTTC.

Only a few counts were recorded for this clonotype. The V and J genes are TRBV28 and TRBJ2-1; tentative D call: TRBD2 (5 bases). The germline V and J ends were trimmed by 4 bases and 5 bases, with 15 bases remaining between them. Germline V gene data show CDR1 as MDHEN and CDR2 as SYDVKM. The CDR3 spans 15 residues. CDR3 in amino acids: CASSSTPLGDNEQFF. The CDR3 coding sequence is TGTGCCAGCAGTTCTACCCCCCTCGGGGACAATGAGCAGTTCTTC.

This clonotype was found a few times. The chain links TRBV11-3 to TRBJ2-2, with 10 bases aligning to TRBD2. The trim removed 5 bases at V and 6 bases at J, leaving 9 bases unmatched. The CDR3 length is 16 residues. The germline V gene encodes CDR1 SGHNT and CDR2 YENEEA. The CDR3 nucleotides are TGTGCCAGCAGCCTGACCCTAGCGGGAGCCCCCGGGGAGCTGTTTTTT. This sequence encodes CASSLTLAGAPGELFF.

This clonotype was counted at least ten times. This CDR3 is CASRTQSTQPQHF. In DNA, the CDR3 is TGTGCCAGCAGGACCCAATCGACGCAGCCCCAGCATTTT. The chain has TRBV2 and TRBJ1-5; D ambiguous. Trimming took 6 bases from V and 7 from J, leaving 13 bases between them. Germline CDR1 and CDR2: SNHLY and FYNNEI. This CDR3 comprises 13 residues.

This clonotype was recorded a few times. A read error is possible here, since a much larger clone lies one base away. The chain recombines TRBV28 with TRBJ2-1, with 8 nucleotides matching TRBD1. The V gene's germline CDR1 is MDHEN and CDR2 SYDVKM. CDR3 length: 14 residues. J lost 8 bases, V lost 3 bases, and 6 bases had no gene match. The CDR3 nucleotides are TGTGCCAGCAGTTTGACAGGGGTCGAGGATGAGCAGTTCTTC. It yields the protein CASSLTGVEDEQFF.

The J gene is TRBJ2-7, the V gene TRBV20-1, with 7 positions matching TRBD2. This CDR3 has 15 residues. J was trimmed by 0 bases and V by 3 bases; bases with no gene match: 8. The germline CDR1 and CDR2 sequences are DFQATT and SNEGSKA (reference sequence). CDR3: CSARAGTINSYEQYF. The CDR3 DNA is TGCAGTGCTAGGGCCGGGACTATCAACTCCTACGAGCAGTACTTC.

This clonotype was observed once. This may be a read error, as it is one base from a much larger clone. For the CDR3, the DNA is TGTGTCTGGACTCTGGGGGCGCAATCCGGGGAGCTGTTTTTT. This translates into CVWTLGAQSGELFF. The chain employs TRBV30 and TRBJ2-2; tentative D call: TRBD1 (6 bases). Germline assignment: CDR1 GTSNPN and CDR2 SVGIG (reference sequence). There are 14 residues in the CDR3. Combining the CDR3 with reference TRBV30 and TRBJ2-2 gives the whole variable domain SQTIHQWPATLVQPVGSPLSLECTVEGTSNPNLYWYRQAAGRGLQLLFYSVGIGQISSEVPQNLSASRPQDRQFILSSKKLLLSDSGFYLCVWTLGAQSGELFFGEGSRLTVL.

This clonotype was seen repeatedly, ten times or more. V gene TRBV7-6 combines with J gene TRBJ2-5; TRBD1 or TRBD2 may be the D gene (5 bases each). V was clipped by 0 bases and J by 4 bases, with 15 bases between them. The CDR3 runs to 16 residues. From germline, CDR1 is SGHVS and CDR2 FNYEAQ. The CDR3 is CASSLATGPVRETQYF. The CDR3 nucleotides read TGTGCCAGCAGCTTAGCGACGGGACCGGTGCGAGAGACCCAGTACTTC.

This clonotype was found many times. The DNA for the CDR3 is TGTGCCAGCAAGTTCGGCACAGATACGCAGTATTTT. Residues: CASKFGTDTQYF. The V call is TRBV7-8, the J call TRBJ2-3, with D unresolved. CDR1 and CDR2 from the germline V gene are SGHVS and FQNEAQ. Trimming took 7 bases from V and 1 from J, leaving 6 bases between them. The CDR3 has 12 amino acids.

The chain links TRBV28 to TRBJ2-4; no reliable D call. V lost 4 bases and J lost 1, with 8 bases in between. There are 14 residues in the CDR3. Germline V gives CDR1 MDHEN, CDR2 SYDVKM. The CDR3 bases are TGTGCCAGCAGTTACGACGGGGCCAAAAACATTCAGTACTTC. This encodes CASSYDGAKNIQYF.

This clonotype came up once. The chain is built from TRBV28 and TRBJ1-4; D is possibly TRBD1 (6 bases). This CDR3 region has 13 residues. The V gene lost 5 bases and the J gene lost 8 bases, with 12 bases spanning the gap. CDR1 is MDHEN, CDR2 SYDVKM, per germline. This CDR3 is CASSKGGVEKLFF. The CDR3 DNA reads TGTGCCAGCAGTAAAGGGGGGGTCGAAAAACTGTTTTTT.

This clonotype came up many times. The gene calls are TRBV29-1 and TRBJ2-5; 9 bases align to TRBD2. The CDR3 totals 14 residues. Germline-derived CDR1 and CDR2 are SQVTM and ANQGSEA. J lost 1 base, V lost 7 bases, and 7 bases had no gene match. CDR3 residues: CSAPTSGFQETQYF. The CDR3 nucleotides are TGCAGCGCTCCGACTAGCGGTTTCCAAGAGACCCAGTACTTC.

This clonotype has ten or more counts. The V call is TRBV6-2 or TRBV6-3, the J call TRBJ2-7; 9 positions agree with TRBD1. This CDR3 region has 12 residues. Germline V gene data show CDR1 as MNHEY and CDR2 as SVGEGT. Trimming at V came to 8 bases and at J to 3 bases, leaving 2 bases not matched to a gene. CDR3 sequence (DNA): TGTGCCAGCCAGGACAGGGGCTACGAGCAGTACTTC. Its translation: CASQDRGYEQYF.

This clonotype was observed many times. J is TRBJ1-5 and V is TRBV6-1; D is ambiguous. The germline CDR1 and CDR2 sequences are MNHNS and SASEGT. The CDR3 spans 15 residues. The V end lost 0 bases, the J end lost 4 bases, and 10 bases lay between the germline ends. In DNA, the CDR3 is TGTGCCAGCAGTGAAGCGACCTTGGGGAATCAGCCCCAGCATTTT. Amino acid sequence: CASSEATLGNQPQHF.

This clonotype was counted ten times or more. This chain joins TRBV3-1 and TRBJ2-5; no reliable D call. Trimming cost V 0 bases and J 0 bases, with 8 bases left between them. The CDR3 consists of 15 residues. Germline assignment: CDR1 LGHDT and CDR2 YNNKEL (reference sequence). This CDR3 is CASSQDPVNQETQYF. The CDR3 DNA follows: TGTGCCAGCAGCCAAGATCCCGTCAACCAAGAGACCCAGTACTTC.

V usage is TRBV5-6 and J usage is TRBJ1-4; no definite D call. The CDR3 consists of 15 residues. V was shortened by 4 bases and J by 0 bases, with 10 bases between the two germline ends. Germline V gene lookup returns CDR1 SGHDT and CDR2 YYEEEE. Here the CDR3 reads CASSKFGTTNEKLFF. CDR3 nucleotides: TGTGCCAGCAGCAAATTTGGAACAACTAATGAAAAACTGTTTTTT.

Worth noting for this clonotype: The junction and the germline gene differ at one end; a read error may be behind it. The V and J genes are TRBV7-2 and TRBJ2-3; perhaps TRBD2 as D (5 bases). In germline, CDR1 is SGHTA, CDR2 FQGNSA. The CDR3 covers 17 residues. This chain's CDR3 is CASGLDPSGPGTDTQYF. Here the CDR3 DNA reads TGTGCCAGCGGCTTAGATCCCAGCGGACCAGGCACAGATACGCAGTATTTT.

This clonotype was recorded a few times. The CDR3 coding sequence is TGCGCCAGCAGCTTGGATTTGGGGTACAATGAGCAGTTCTTC. Encoded protein: CASSLDLGYNEQFF. The V gene is TRBV5-1, the J gene TRBJ2-1; D remains ambiguous. V was cut by 0 bases and J by 4 bases, with 8 bases left in between. This CDR3 is 14 amino acids long. From germline, CDR1 is SGHRS and CDR2 YFSETQ.

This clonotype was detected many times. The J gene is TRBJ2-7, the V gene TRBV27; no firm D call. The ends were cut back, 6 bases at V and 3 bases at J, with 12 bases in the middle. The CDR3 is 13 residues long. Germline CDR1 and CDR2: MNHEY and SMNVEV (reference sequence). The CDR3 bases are TGTGCCAGCAGCCGTGACGGAATCTACGAGCAGTACTTC. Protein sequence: CASSRDGIYEQYF.

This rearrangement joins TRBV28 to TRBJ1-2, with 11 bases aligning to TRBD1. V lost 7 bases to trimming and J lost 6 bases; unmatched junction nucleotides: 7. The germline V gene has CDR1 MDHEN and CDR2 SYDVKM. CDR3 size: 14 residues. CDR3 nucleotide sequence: TGTGCCAGCACCTGGGACAGGGGGTCAAATGGCTACACCTTC. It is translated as CASTWDRGSNGYTF.

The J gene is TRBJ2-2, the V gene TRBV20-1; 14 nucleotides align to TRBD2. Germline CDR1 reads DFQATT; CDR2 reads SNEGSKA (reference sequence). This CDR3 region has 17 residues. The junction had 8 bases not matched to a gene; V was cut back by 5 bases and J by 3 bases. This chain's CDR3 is CSAPGTSGSWYTGELFF. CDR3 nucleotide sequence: TGCAGTGCTCCTGGGACTAGCGGGAGTTGGTACACCGGGGAGCTGTTTTTT.

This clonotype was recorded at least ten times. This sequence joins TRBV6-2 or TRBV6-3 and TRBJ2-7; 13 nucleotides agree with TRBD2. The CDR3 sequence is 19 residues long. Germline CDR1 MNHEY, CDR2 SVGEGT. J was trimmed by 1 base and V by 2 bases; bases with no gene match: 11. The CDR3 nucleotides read TGTGCCAGCAGTTACCCGAATTCGGGACTAGCGGGACAATCCTACGAGCAGTACTTC. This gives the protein CASSYPNSGLAGQSYEQYF.

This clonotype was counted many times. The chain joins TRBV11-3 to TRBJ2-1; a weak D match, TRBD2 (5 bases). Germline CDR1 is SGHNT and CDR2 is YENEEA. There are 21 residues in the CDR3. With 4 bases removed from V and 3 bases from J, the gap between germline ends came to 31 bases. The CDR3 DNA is TGTGCCAGCAGCTCAATGGGCGGGCCGGGTTTTGCTCGGAGGTTCTACAATGAGCAGTTCTTC. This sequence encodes CASSSMGGPGFARRFYNEQFF.

DNA of the CDR3: TGCAGTGCCCCGACTAGCGGGAGGGATACGCAGTATTTT. Amino acid sequence: CSAPTSGRDTQYF. V and J are TRBV20-1 and TRBJ2-3, with 13 bases matching TRBD2. Germline lookup yields CDR1 DFQATT and CDR2 SNEGSKA (reference sequence). This CDR3 region has 13 residues. The V and J ends lost 6 bases and 6 bases, in that order; junction bases with no gene match: 3.

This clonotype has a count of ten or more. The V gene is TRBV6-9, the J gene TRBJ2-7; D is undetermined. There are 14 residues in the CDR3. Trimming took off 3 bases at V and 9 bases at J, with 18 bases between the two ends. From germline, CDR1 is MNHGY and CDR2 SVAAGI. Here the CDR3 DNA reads TGTGCCAGCAGTTACGGTCACCCCCTTACGGGGCAGTACTTC. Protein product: CASSYGHPLTGQYF.

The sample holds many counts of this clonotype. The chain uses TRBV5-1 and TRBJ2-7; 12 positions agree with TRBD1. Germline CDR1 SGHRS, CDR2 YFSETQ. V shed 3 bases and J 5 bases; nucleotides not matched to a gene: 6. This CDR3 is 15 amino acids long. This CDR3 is CASSSRDRGRHEQYF. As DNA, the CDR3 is TGCGCCAGCAGCTCTCGGGACAGGGGGCGACACGAGCAGTACTTC.

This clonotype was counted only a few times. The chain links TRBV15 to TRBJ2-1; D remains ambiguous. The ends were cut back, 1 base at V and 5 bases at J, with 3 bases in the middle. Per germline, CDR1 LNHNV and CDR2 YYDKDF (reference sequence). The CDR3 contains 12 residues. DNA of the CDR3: TGTGCCACCAGCAGAGTAAACAATGAGCAGTTCTTC. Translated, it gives CATSRVNNEQFF.

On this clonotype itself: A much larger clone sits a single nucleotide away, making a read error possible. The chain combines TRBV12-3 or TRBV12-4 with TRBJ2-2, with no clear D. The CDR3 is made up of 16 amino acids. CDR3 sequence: CVSISGWGRNTGELFF. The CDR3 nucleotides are TGTGTCAGCATCTCAGGCTGGGGAAGGAACACCGGGGAGCTGTTTTTT.